These T cell receptor beta chains were read from a single sample in a study of shared clonotypes between healthy human individuals. The table came from immunoSEQ multiplex PCR; TCRdb's copy has only in-frame clones and leaves some out. The sample lists about 680,000 clones, approximately 74% occurring once. The specimen was memory CD4+ T cells sorted from blood. Receptor source: a woman in her 30s in good health. Both conserved end residues are part of each CDR3. Fields, in order: J gene, V gene, D gene, clone size, CDR3 DNA, CDR3 protein. A D gene is named only where the DNA matches it firmly. The size entry is marked missing in some rows and otherwise reads once, few, many or a size class.

TRBJ2-1	TRBV18	TRBD1	few	TGTGCCAGCTCACCTTACGGGACAGGGGAGTACAATGAGCAGTTCTTC	CASSPYGTGEYNEQFF
TRBJ1-1	TRBV10-2	NA	NA	TGCGCCAGCAGTGAGAACCAGGGGACCACTGAAGCTTTCTTT	CASSENQGTTEAFF
TRBJ2-3	TRBV7-9	TRBD2	NA	TGTGCCAGCAGCCCAGGACTAGTCGTAACAGATACGCAGTATTTT	CASSPGLVVTDTQYF
TRBJ2-1	TRBV6-1	TRBD2	NA	TGTGCCAGCAGTGAAGTACTAGCGGGAGGGGGTGAGCAGTTCTTC	CASSEVLAGGGEQFF
TRBJ2-1	TRBV27	NA	once	TGTGCCAGCAGTTTAAGGGGAGGCGGGCGCTCGAGCTCCTACAATGAGCAGTTCTTC	CASSLRGGGRSSSYNEQFF
TRBJ2-7	TRBV19	NA	NA	TGTGCCAGTAGTACTCAGGGCCACGAGCAGTACTTC	CASSTQGHEQYF
TRBJ1-5	TRBV7-8	NA	NA	TGTGCCAGCAGCCCGGACGCGACAGGCCGCAATCAGCCCCAGCATTTT	CASSPDATGRNQPQHF
TRBJ1-5	TRBV7-8	TRBD1	many	TGTGCCAGCAGCTCCTTGGGACAGGGACATAATCAGCCCCAGCATTTT	CASSSLGQGHNQPQHF
TRBJ2-3	TRBV5-1	NA	NA	TGCGCCAGCAGCTTGGTAGGGGGAAGGGTAGATACGCAGTATTTT	CASSLVGGRVDTQYF
TRBJ2-1	TRBV18	NA	NA	TGTGCCAGCTCACCACACCCTTACAATGAGCAGTTCTTC	CASSPHPYNEQFF
TRBJ2-7	TRBV10-1	TRBD2	NA	TGCGCCGCCGGGGGTAGCGGGAACGAGCAGTACTTC	CAAGGSGNEQYF
TRBJ2-1	TRBV11-2	TRBD2	NA	TGTGCCAGCAGCCTAGGATCTAGCGGAGGACTCAATGAGCAGTTCTTC	CASSLGSSGGLNEQFF
TRBJ2-7	TRBV19	TRBD2	NA	TGTGCCAGTAGTATCGGGACTAGCGTCACCTACGAGCAGTACTTC	CASSIGTSVTYEQYF
TRBJ2-1	TRBV19	NA	few	TGTGCCAGTACCAAGACAGGATTAGGGAATGAGCAGTTCTTC	CASTKTGLGNEQFF
TRBJ2-1	TRBV11-2	TRBD1	NA	TGTGCCAGCAGCTCCTCAGGGGGTGACTCCTACAATGAGCAGTTCTTC	CASSSSGGDSYNEQFF
TRBJ1-1	TRBV30	TRBD1	NA	TGTGCCTGGAGCTGGACAGGGGCCTGGAACACTGAAGCTTTCTTT	CAWSWTGAWNTEAFF
TRBJ2-1	TRBV2	TRBD1	NA	TGTGCCAGCAGTTTGGACAGGGCCAGCGAGCAGTTCTTC	CASSLDRASEQFF
TRBJ2-5	TRBV2	NA	NA	TGTGCCAGCAGTCAGACTAGTATAACCCAGTACTTC	CASSQTSITQYF
TRBJ2-5	TRBV7-9	TRBD2	NA	TGTGCCAGCAGCTTAAGCGGGAGGGCGGAGACCCAGTACTTC	CASSLSGRAETQYF
TRBJ2-1	TRBV11-3	TRBD2	NA	TGTGCCAGCAGCTTAGAGGGGGTCGGGAGGGCCAACAATGAGCAGTTCTTC	CASSLEGVGRANNEQFF
TRBJ1-6	TRBV4-1	TRBD1	once	TGCGCCAGCAGCCAAGACCCGACAGGGGGCACTAATTCACCCCTCCACTTT	CASSQDPTGGTNSPLHF
TRBJ1-5	TRBV5-1	TRBD1	NA	TGCGCCAGCAGCCCGGGACAGATGAGCAATCAGCCCCAGCATTTT	CASSPGQMSNQPQHF
TRBJ2-7	TRBV2	NA	NA	TGTGCCAGCAGTCGCGATGGGGGACCCACCTACGAGCAGTACTTC	CASSRDGGPTYEQYF
TRBJ2-1	TRBV30	TRBD1	NA	TGTGCCTGGAGTCGAGGGGGCAAAGGTGAGCAGTTCTTC	CAWSRGGKGEQFF
TRBJ2-4	TRBV5-6	NA	once	TGTGCCAGCAGCTTGGCGGTCTTTGTGGCCCAGTACTTC	CASSLAVFVAQYF